The 28 T cell receptor beta chains listed next were all sequenced from one sample in a study of metastatic and nonmetastatic thyroid tumors. TCRdb reassembled clones from the PCR reads with MiXCR. The sample holds more than 70,000 clones, 8.6% seen once. Each patient came to thyroid surgery without any prior treatment (of any kind). Sequencing was performed on blood. These TCRs come from a female donor with papillary thyroid cancer or a benign thyroid nodule (not recorded which). Some clones in this sample may be carry-over from other donors' samples.

This clone was found a few times. The chain has TRBV27 and TRBJ1-6, with D maybe TRBD1 (5 bases). Looked up from germline, CDR1 is MNHEY and CDR2 is SMNVEV (reference sequence). The CDR3 is made up of 14 amino acids. Trimming took 7 bases from V and 10 from J, leaving 17 bases between them. Here the CDR3 reads CASMRGLGESPLHF. For the CDR3, the DNA is TGTGCCAGCATGAGGGGTTTAGGTGAATCACCCCTCCACTTT.

This clone appeared many times. The V and J genes are TRBV5-1 and TRBJ2-1; 7 nucleotides align to TRBD1. V lost 3 bases, J lost 1 base, and 4 bases stayed unmatched. The CDR3 has 15 amino acids. Germline V lookup: CDR1 SGHRS, CDR2 YFSETQ. The CDR3 reads CASSSVDRSYNEQFF. The CDR3 DNA reads as TGCGCCAGCAGCTCGGTGGACAGGTCCTACAATGAGCAGTTCTTC.

This clone turned up a few times. The rearrangement joins TRBV3-1 to TRBJ2-3; 8 bases are shared with TRBD2. The ends lost 3 bases at V and 4 bases at J; junction bases unmatched: 6. The CDR3 is 15 amino acids. Germline CDR1 and CDR2: LGHDT and YNNKEL (reference sequence). The CDR3 coding sequence is TGTGCCAGCAGCCACGGGACTAGTGTTGCAGATACGCAGTATTTT. Amino acid sequence: CASSHGTSVADTQYF.

In this sample, this clone turned up many times. The rearrangement uses TRBV12-3 or TRBV12-4 and TRBJ2-7; D is undetermined. V was clipped by 6 bases and J by 4 bases, with 10 bases between them. The CDR3 has 12 residues. CDR3 nucleotides: TGTGCCAGCAGCTCCCAGTCGTACGAGCAGTACTTC. The encoded protein is CASSSQSYEQYF.

This clone occurred many times. The chain couples TRBV6-1 to TRBJ1-1, with TRBD1 as a possible D gene (5 bases). This CDR3 contains 15 residues. Germline V gene lookup returns CDR1 MNHNS and CDR2 SASEGT. Trimming removed 3 bases at V and 6 bases at J, with 17 bases between. The CDR3 nucleotides read TGTGCCAGCAGTGAGGAACAGGTGGCCGCCGCTGAAGCTTTCTTT. Translating it yields CASSEEQVAAAEAFF.

This clone was detected ten times or more. Other DNA sequences in this sample translate to the same CDR3. The chain's CDR3 is CASSGLAGGQETQYF. The DNA for the CDR3 is TGTGCCAGCAGTGGACTAGCGGGGGGGCAAGAGACCCAGTACTTC. The V call is TRBV6-1, the J call TRBJ2-5, with 14 positions matching TRBD2. The germline gives CDR1 MNHNS, CDR2 SASEGT. V shed 4 bases and J 2 bases; nucleotides not matched to a gene: 0. The CDR3 has 15 amino acids.

The chain couples TRBV6-1 to TRBJ1-1; 10 bases fit TRBD1. CDR1 is MNHNS, CDR2 SASEGT, per germline. This CDR3 is 15 amino acids long. Trimming at V came to 1 base and at J to 7 bases, leaving 6 bases not matched to a gene. DNA of the CDR3: TGTGCCAGCAGTGAAGTGGTGAGGGACAGGGGTGAAGCTTTCTTT. Translation: CASSEVVRDRGEAFF.

In its sample, this clone was seen a few times. It may be a read error: a sequence one base away is much more abundant. The chain combines TRBV27 with TRBJ2-5; possibly TRBD2 for D (6 bases). Per the germline V gene, CDR1 is MNHEY and CDR2 is SMNVEV (reference sequence). This CDR3 spans 13 amino acids. In DNA, the CDR3 is TGTGCCAGCGCAAGAGGCTCCGCGGGGACCCATTACTTC. It encodes CASARGSAGTHYF.

This clone was recorded many times. The chain uses TRBV7-2 and TRBJ2-5, with 7 bases matching TRBD1. J gave up 9 bases and V 1 base, and 11 bases lay outside the gene matches. Looked up from germline, CDR1 is SGHTA and CDR2 is FQGNSA. The CDR3 runs to 15 residues. The CDR3 region is CASSLDAGTEGSQYF. The CDR3 DNA is TGTGCCAGCAGCTTAGACGCTGGGACAGAGGGGTCCCAGTACTTC. Using reference TRBV7-2 and TRBJ2-5 for the parts outside the CDR3, the full variable domain is GAGVSQSPSNKVTEKGKDVELRCDPISGHTALYWYRQSLGQGLEFLIYFQGNSAPDKSGLPSDRFSAERTGGSVSTLTIQRTQQEDSAVYLCASSLDAGTEGSQYFGPGTRLLVL.

With respect to this clone: A much larger clone differs by one base, so this may be a read error. The genes are TRBV2 and TRBJ2-5; TRBD1 agrees at 11 bases. Germline-derived CDR1 and CDR2 are SNHLY and FYNNEI. J was trimmed by 5 bases and V by 7 bases; bases with no gene match: 9. CDR3 length: 15 amino acids. The CDR3, as DNA: TGTGCCAGCACCCCCCGGACAGGGGGCAGGGAGACCCAGTACTTC. Translated, it gives CASTPRTGGRETQYF.

CDR3 nucleotide sequence: TGTGCCTGGAGTGTACGAGGAAGGGCCAACGTCCTGACTTTC. This encodes CAWSVRGRANVLTF. This sequence joins TRBV30 and TRBJ2-6; no firm D call. Germline values: CDR1 GTSNPN, CDR2 SVGIG (reference sequence). The CDR3 is 14 residues long. V dropped 0 bases and J dropped 5 bases, with 8 bases sitting between them.

This clone was seen ten or more times. The chain employs TRBV20-1 and TRBJ1-5; maybe TRBD1 (5 bases). Trimming pared 2 bases from V and 7 bases from J, leaving 21 bases between. The CDR3 extends over 16 amino acids. CDR1 and CDR2 (germline): DFQATT, SNEGSKA (reference sequence). CDR3 protein: CSARNTQGLPGQPQHF. The CDR3 coding sequence is TGCAGTGCTAGAAATACGCAGGGACTCCCGGGGCAGCCCCAGCATTTT.

J is TRBJ2-2 and V is TRBV4-2; TRBD2 aligns across 8 bases. From germline, CDR1 is LGHNA and CDR2 YNFKEQ. J was trimmed by 6 bases and V by 3 bases; bases with no gene match: 3. CDR3 size: 14 residues. The CDR3 is CASSQEAGAGELFF. The CDR3 DNA reads TGTGCCAGCAGCCAGGAAGCGGGGGCCGGGGAGCTGTTTTTT.

The V gene is TRBV20-1, the J gene TRBJ1-2; D is possibly TRBD1 (6 bases). CDR1 is DFQATT, CDR2 SNEGSKA, per germline (reference sequence). This CDR3 spans 14 amino acids. V lost 0 bases to trimming and J lost 1 base, with 9 bases between them. CDR3 sequence: CSAREGRGNYGYTF. The CDR3 DNA sequence: TGCAGTGCTAGAGAGGGCAGGGGTAACTATGGCTACACCTTC.

The chain couples TRBV10-2 to TRBJ2-3; 11 positions match TRBD2. Per germline, CDR1 WSHSY and CDR2 SAAADI. This CDR3 is built from 15 residues. J lost 6 bases, V lost 7 bases, and 9 bases had no gene match. The CDR3 DNA is TGCGCCAGCACTCCGACTAGCGGGAAGCAGGATACGCAGTATTTT. Translated, it gives CASTPTSGKQDTQYF.

This clone has at least ten counts. This rearrangement joins TRBV5-5 to TRBJ1-3; 9 nucleotides match TRBD1. The CDR3 is 15 residues long. Germline V gene sequence: CDR1 SGHKS, CDR2 YYEKEE (reference sequence). After removal of 4 bases from V and 1 base from J, the junction contained 3 bases not matched to a gene. CDR3 nucleotides: TGTGCCAGCAGCGAACAGGGGGCTTCTGGAAACACCATATATTTT. Encoded protein: CASSEQGASGNTIYF.

This clone was detected many times. This rearrangement joins TRBV5-1 to TRBJ2-3; D gene uncertain. Germline lookup yields CDR1 SGHRS and CDR2 YFSETQ. V was shortened by 0 bases and J by 5 bases, with 4 bases between the two germline ends. The CDR3 runs 12 residues. The CDR3 loop reads CASSLARDTQYF. The CDR3 DNA reads as TGCGCCAGCAGCTTGGCACGAGATACGCAGTATTTT.

This clone came up a few times. The V gene is TRBV6-4, the J gene TRBJ2-1; the D gene is possibly TRBD1 (5 bases). The CDR3 has 17 residues. Germline V lookup: CDR1 MRHNA, CDR2 SNTAGT. Trimming shortened V by 2 bases and J by 7 bases, and 21 bases separated the two germline ends. CDR3 DNA sequence: TGTGCCAGCAGTGACGTCAACTGTAGCCTTAGGGGAAATGAGCAGTTCTTC. Translated, it gives CASSDVNCSLRGNEQFF.

This clone was seen a few times. With a much larger clone just one base away, this may be a read error. The chain uses TRBV7-9 and TRBJ2-1, with a tentative D call TRBD2 (6 bases). The CDR3 is 17 amino acids. V was shortened by 0 bases and J by 5 bases, with 17 bases between the two germline ends. Germline CDR1 is SEHNR and CDR2 is FQNEAQ (reference sequence). The CDR3 DNA follows: TGTGCCAGCAGCTTAGCACCAGCGGGTGTCTACAACAATGAGCAGTTCTTC. Translation gives CASSLAPAGVYNNEQFF.

The chain uses TRBV7-6 and TRBJ2-1; no definite D call. CDR3 size: 14 residues. CDR1 and CDR2 (germline): SGHVS, FNYEAQ. Trimming took 6 bases from V and 3 from J, leaving 12 bases between them. The CDR3 loop is CASSKTGSYNEQFF. In nucleotides, the CDR3 is TGTGCCAGCAGTAAAACGGGCAGCTACAATGAGCAGTTCTTC.

There are many counts of this clone. This sequence joins TRBV5-6 and TRBJ1-1; D ambiguous. V lost 2 bases to trimming and J lost 1 base, with 3 bases between them. Germline V gene lookup returns CDR1 SGHDT and CDR2 YYEEEE. The CDR3 has 12 amino acids. This CDR3 reads CASSFQNTEAFF. CDR3 in DNA: TGTGCCAGCAGCTTTCAGAACACTGAAGCTTTCTTT. The full variable domain, rest sourced from reference TRBV5-6 and TRBJ1-1, is DAGVTQSPTHLIKTRGQQVTLRCSPKSGHDTVSWYQQALGQGPQFIFQYYEEEERQRGNFPDRFSGHQFPNYSSELNVNALLLGDSALYLCASSFQNTEAFFGQGTRLTVV.

This clone was observed many times. This chain joins TRBV19 and TRBJ2-3; D unclear. The CDR3 runs 14 residues. V lost 7 bases and J lost 6, with 17 bases in between. CDR1 is LNHDA and CDR2 is SQIVND in the germline V gene (reference sequence). In nucleotides, the CDR3 is TGTGCCAGTACCCCCCCGGCGATTTGGGATACGCAGTATTTT. Its protein product is CASTPPAIWDTQYF.

This clone was counted ten times or more. J is TRBJ2-7 and V is TRBV19; tentatively, D is TRBD1 (5 bases). Germline V gene sequence: CDR1 LNHDA, CDR2 SQIVND (reference sequence). The CDR3 loop spans 15 amino acids. Trimming shortened V by 4 bases and J by 0 bases, and 13 bases separated the two germline ends. The CDR3 is CASSNDFDSSYEQYF. CDR3 nucleotides: TGTGCCAGTAGTAATGATTTCGACAGCTCCTACGAGCAGTACTTC.

The chain combines TRBV20-1 with TRBJ2-7; 10 bases line up with TRBD1. This CDR3 comprises 13 residues. J was trimmed by 5 bases and V by 6 bases; bases with no gene match: 7. The germline V gene encodes CDR1 DFQATT and CDR2 SNEGSKA (reference sequence). The CDR3 nucleotides are TGCAGTGCCCCGGGACAGGGGAACCACGAGCAGTACTTC. Its protein is CSAPGQGNHEQYF.

Regarding this clone: Other DNA sequences in the same sample also yield this CDR3. V gene TRBV11-2 combines with J gene TRBJ2-3, with 12 nucleotides matching TRBD2. CDR1 and CDR2 from the germline V gene are SGHAT and FQNNGV. V gave up 5 bases and J gave up 3 bases; unmatched junction bases: 6. This CDR3 is built from 16 residues. The chain's CDR3 is CASSPGLAGSTDTQYF. The DNA for the CDR3 is TGTGCCAGCAGCCCCGGACTAGCGGGGTCAACAGATACGCAGTATTTT.

This clone appeared a few times. V is TRBV5-1 and J is TRBJ2-5; the D gene is possibly TRBD2 (6 bases). The V gene's germline CDR1 is SGHRS and CDR2 YFSETQ. The ends were cut back, 0 bases at V and 4 bases at J, with 13 bases in the middle. The CDR3 is made up of 15 amino acids. The CDR3 nucleotides are TGCGCCAGCAGCTTGGCCGGGCAGGAGGGAGAGACCCAGTACTTC. It yields the protein CASSLAGQEGETQYF.

This chain connects TRBV4-1 to TRBJ2-7; D is uncertain. The CDR3 covers 14 residues. Trimming stripped 4 bases from V and 9 bases from J, with 19 bases between. Germline CDR1 and CDR2: MGHRA and YSYEKL. The CDR3 protein is CASSLIGLGTGQYF. The CDR3 nucleotides read TGCGCCAGCAGCCTCATCGGGTTGGGTACGGGGCAGTACTTC.

This clone was recorded a few times. A much larger clone lies one base from this, so it may be a read error. The same CDR3 is also encoded by other DNA sequences in this sample. The chain uses TRBV7-6 and TRBJ2-1; D is perhaps TRBD1 (6 bases). The germline CDR1 and CDR2 sequences are SGHVS and FNYEAQ. The CDR3 sequence is 15 residues long. Trimming pared 8 bases from V and 4 bases from J, leaving 18 bases between. CDR3 DNA: TGTGCCAGCTCTAGTGGGGGCCCCCCTTACAATGAGCAGTTCTTC. As protein: CASSSGGPPYNEQFF.